This record looks at one T cell receptor (beta chain) sequence and its context. Germline CDR1 reads SGDLS; CDR2 reads YYNGEE. This CDR3 contains 15 residues. V dropped 3 bases and J dropped 0; count of bases not matched to a gene: 4. This sample is part of a study of blood T cell repertoires in COVID-19. Study context: The cDNA or gDNA used as material had been derived from T cells, B-cell-depleted T cells, or PBMCs.

In the authors' workflow: Quantification of nucleated cells was approximated via reference gene primer amplification. Profiling relied on immunoSEQ multiplex PCR, and the TCRdb table lists in-frame clones only, not all of them. V, J and clone size reflect that table, while D and trimming were determined from the DNA. In the table there are 190,000 or so clones, 81% of which are singletons. This chain uses TRBV9 with TRBJ1-1, with TRBD1 identical over 8 bases. This receptor was identified in an elderly woman with COVID-19, enrolled during active disease. Source material: peripheral blood. CDR3 nucleotide sequence: TGTGCCAGCAGCGACAGACAGGGGATGAACACTGAAGCTTTCTTT. Its translation: CASSDRQGMNTEAFF.